Listed below are T cell receptor beta chains from one sample, sequenced in a study of blood T cell repertoires in COVID-19. Assay: immunoSEQ multiplex PCR; the TCRdb copy retains only in-frame clones and omits some. The sample holds 300,000 to 450,000 clones, around 89% seen once. The sample taken for sequencing was PBMCs or T cells enriched from blood (not recorded which). These TCRs come from a man younger than 30 who had recovered from COVID-19. The CDR3 runs from the conserved cysteine through the conserved F or W. Fields, in order: J gene, CDR3 length, V gene, D gene, clone size, CDR3 protein, CDR3 DNA. The D gene is left open where the match is weak. Size values are once, few and many counts, or a class for expanded clones, and some rows have none.

TRBJ1-5 16 TRBV28 TRBD1 . CASSLSGQGHNQPQHF TGTGCCAGCAGTTTATCTGGACAGGGTCACAATCAGCCCCAGCATTTT
TRBJ2-1 16 TRBV19 TRBD2 once CASSASGGVPYNEQFF TGTGCCAGTTCGGCTAGCGGGGGGGTACCGTACAATGAGCAGTTCTTC
TRBJ1-2 13 TRBV28 . . CASSQGAGRGYTF TGTGCCAGCAGCCAAGGGGCGGGGCGGGGCTACACCTTC
TRBJ1-2 15 TRBV7-6 TRBD1 . CASSKQGAANYGYTF TGTGCCAGCAGCAAACAGGGGGCGGCTAACTATGGCTACACCTTC
TRBJ2-6 15 TRBV19 . . CASSTGTTGANVLTF TGTGCCAGTAGTACGGGGACAACTGGGGCCAACGTCCTGACTTTC
TRBJ1-2 15 TRBV5-1 TRBD1 . CASSPQGQGNYGYTF TGCGCCAGCAGCCCACAAGGACAGGGAAACTATGGCTACACCTTC
TRBJ2-7 15 TRBV28 TRBD1 . CASNGQGASSYEQYF TGTGCCAGCAACGGACAGGGGGCAAGCTCCTACGAGCAGTACTTC
TRBJ1-2 15 TRBV19 . . CASSLPERDSYGYTF TGTGCCAGTAGCCTCCCTGAACGCGACAGCTATGGCTACACCTTC
TRBJ2-7 14 TRBV19 . . CASSIDLETESQYF TGTGCCAGTAGTATAGATCTGGAGACAGAGTCTCAGTACTTC
TRBJ2-3 13 TRBV12-3/TRBV12-4 . . CASSRGRADTQYF TGTGCCAGCAGTAGGGGGAGAGCGGATACGCAGTATTTT
TRBJ1-2 14 TRBV18 TRBD1 . CASSPYAGGYGYTF TGTGCCAGCTCACCATATGCAGGGGGCTATGGCTACACCTTC